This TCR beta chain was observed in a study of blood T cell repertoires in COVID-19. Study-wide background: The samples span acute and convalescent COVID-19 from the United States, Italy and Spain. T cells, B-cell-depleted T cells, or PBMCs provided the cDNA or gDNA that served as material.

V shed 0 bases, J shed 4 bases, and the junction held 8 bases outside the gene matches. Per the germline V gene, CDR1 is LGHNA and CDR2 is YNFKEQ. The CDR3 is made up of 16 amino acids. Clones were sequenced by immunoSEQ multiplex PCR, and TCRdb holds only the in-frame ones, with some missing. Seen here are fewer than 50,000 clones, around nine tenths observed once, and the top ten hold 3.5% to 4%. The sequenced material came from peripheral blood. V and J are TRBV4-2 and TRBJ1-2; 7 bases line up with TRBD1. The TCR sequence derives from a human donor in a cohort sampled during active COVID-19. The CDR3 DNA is TGTGCCAGCAGCCAAGAAGGAGTGGGACAGTTCTATGGCTACACCTTC. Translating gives CASSQEGVGQFYGYTF.